This T cell receptor beta chain comes out of a study of CD8 T cells in ankylosing spondylitis. In this sample, this clonotype turned up a few times. As yet, its antigen is unknown. This CDR3 comprises 11 residues. The germline gives CDR1 GTSNPN, CDR2 SVGIG (reference sequence). V dropped 8 bases and J dropped 6 bases, with 10 bases sitting between them. Study results and limitations: Past research had described some motif variants in reactive arthritis synovial fluid and blood.

TCRdb re-derived calls from the 5' RACE reads in MiXCR, one entry per CDR3 protein. The sample comprises about 250,000 distinct CDR3 sequences, over 7% of which are singletons, and around 4.9% rests with the top ten. The clonotype was recovered from a female donor with ankylosing spondylitis or in good health (not recorded which). The sequencing sample was made of blood, either unsorted or a sorted T cell fraction (not recorded which). The genes are TRBV30 and TRBJ2-2; D might be TRBD1 (6 bases). The CDR3 spells CAREGAGELFF. CDR3 sequence (DNA): TGTGCCCGTGAGGGGGCCGGGGAGCTGTTTTTT.